This entry concerns a single T cell receptor beta chain. The sample comes from a study of blood T cell repertoires in COVID-19. The protocol was immunoSEQ multiplex PCR, while the TCRdb copy is restricted to in-frame clones and leaves out a portion. The sample has approximately 270,000 clones, 91% seen once; the top ten hold more than 1%. The CDR3 length is 14 residues. Germline CDR1 is PRHDT and CDR2 is FYEKMQ (reference sequence). Deletions cut 4 bases from V and 4 bases from J, with 13 bases between. The chain recombines TRBV13 with TRBJ1-1; D perhaps matches TRBD1 (6 bases). The source material was PBMCs or T cells enriched from blood (not recorded which). The TCR comes from a human donor in a cohort exposed to, infected with or recovered from COVID-19 (not recorded which). The donor label of this sample is uncertain. Here the CDR3 reads CASSSQGRSTEAFF. CDR3 coding DNA: TGTGCCAGCAGCTCACAGGGAAGGTCCACTGAAGCTTTCTTT.